This is a list of T cell receptor beta chains from one sample in a study of immune heterogeneity within non-small cell lung tumors. TCRdb ran MiXCR on the multiplex PCR reads and lists one entry per CDR3 protein. Among roughly 3,200 distinct CDR3 sequences listed, 15% to 20% were seen once. What was sequenced was lung tumor tissue. The receptors here all came from a man aged 50 to 60 with non-small cell lung cancer. CDR3s leave out the opening cysteine and the closing phenylalanine or tryptophan. Rows give clone size only sometimes, using once, few, many, or a class for an expanded clone.

v_call	clone_size	j_call	cdr3_aa
TRBV6-2/TRBV6-3	medium-sized	TRBJ2-1	ASRLTGATYNEQF
TRBV10-3	large	TRBJ2-1	ASRGHQGGQGGNEQF
TRBV20-1	many	TRBJ2-3	SALLPRLAGDTQY
TRBV20-1	many	TRBJ1-4	SASEDRGRTNEKLF
TRBV11-2	medium-sized	TRBJ1-2	ASSLAGAGYT
TRBV6-1	.	TRBJ2-3	VSVRPLAGGGTDTQY
TRBV3-1	few	TRBJ2-1	ASSPHRGHEQF
TRBV20-1	large	TRBJ1-1	SARDCETVCEAF
TRBV20-1	medium-sized	TRBJ1-3	SASGGGGYSGNTIY
TRBV14	.	TRBJ2-7	ASSQSGGGTWYEQY
TRBV6-1	medium-sized	TRBJ2-7	ASSARTGTYEQY
TRBV12-3/TRBV12-4	medium-sized	TRBJ2-7	ASSLKGHGEQY
TRBV28	medium-sized	TRBJ1-2	ASSLRVVRNYGYT
TRBV20-1	medium-sized	TRBJ2-7	SARGPLAGEYEQY
TRBV6-2/TRBV6-3	medium-sized	TRBJ1-6	ASSYGDISRSPLH
TRBV2	.	TRBJ2-2	ASILGLATGELF
TRBV28	medium-sized	TRBJ2-7	ASRPTGTASYEQY
TRBV30	medium-sized	TRBJ2-1	AWNSGSRNEQF
TRBV5-1	medium-sized	TRBJ1-3	ASSPNTATAGNTIY
TRBV7-2	.	TRBJ1-5	ASTSTGQSHSNQPQH
TRBV29-1	.	TRBJ2-2	SAQGPGTNTGELF
TRBV4-1	medium-sized	TRBJ1-5	ASSHGSGRGSNQPQH
TRBV5-1	medium-sized	TRBJ1-4	ASSFSWDRGVNEKLF
TRBV3-1	medium-sized	TRBJ2-3	ASSRTQGAGTDTQY
TRBV19	medium-sized	TRBJ1-4	ASSIGWDRGATNEKLF
TRBV2	.	TRBJ1-5	TSSRTDNQPQH
TRBV28	medium-sized	TRBJ1-2	ASTPGQALSYGYT
TRBV5-5	medium-sized	TRBJ1-6	ASSLPDLYNSPLH
TRBV28	.	TRBJ2-7	ASRSGQVYEQY
TRBV20-1	few	TRBJ2-1	SARDSSGRADEQF
TRBV28	medium-sized	TRBJ1-1	ASSLPGAFGEAF
TRBV7-9	many	TRBJ2-1	ASRLGAYNEQF
TRBV12-3/TRBV12-4	.	TRBJ1-3	ASSPSRNTIY
TRBV5-6	few	TRBJ2-2	ASSLAGEGTGELF